The 26 T cell receptor beta chains listed next were all sequenced from one sample in a study of Ad26.COV2.S vaccination and SARS-CoV-2 variants. The sample's treatment: roughly 19 received Ad26.COV2.S at low or high dose, single or two shots; about 5 received placebo; per-sample allocation not given. Following the first vaccine or placebo injection, samples were taken on day 63. This table comes from immunoSEQ multiplex PCR, and its TCRdb copy is limited to in-frame clones, with some not included. The sample has 250,000 to 300,000 clones; around 87% are singletons. The specimen was peripheral blood, collected in a trial of Ad26.COV2.S vaccine versus placebo. The receptors here all came from a person between 18 and 60 years old who received the Ad26.COV2.S COVID-19 vaccine or a placebo.

V and J are TRBV5-5 and TRBJ1-2; D ambiguous. V was pared by 0 bases and J by 8 bases, with 5 bases between. CDR3 size: 11 residues. CDR1 is SGHKS, CDR2 YYEKEE, per germline (reference sequence). In nucleotides, the CDR3 is TGTGCCAGCAGCTTGGACGGAGGCTACACCTTC. It yields the protein CASSLDGGYTF.

This sequence joins TRBV10-2 and TRBJ1-1; the D is unclear. Germline values: CDR1 WSHSY, CDR2 SAAADI. V shed 0 bases and J shed 10 bases, with 12 bases lying between them. This CDR3 spans 13 amino acids. The CDR3 reads CASSESNPVVAFF. CDR3 bases: TGCGCCAGCAGTGAGTCGAATCCTGTAGTAGCTTTCTTT.

The gene calls are TRBV2 and TRBJ2-1; TRBD2 matches 10 bases. Germline trimming cut 2 bases from V and 7 bases from J; bases unmatched to any gene: 11. CDR1 is SNHLY, CDR2 FYNNEI, per germline. The CDR3 extends over 17 amino acids. CDR3: CASSERVAGGPRNEQFF. In nucleotides, the CDR3 is TGTGCCAGCAGTGAACGGGTAGCGGGGGGCCCGCGGAATGAGCAGTTCTTC.

The chain recombines TRBV2 with TRBJ2-6; TRBD1 matches at 9 bases. The CDR3 extends over 18 amino acids. CDR1 SNHLY and CDR2 FYNNEI come from the germline V gene. The V segment lost 4 bases and the J segment 3 bases; nucleotides outside the gene matches: 10. The CDR3: CASSVSRDRVYGANVLTF. CDR3 nucleotides: TGTGCCAGCAGTGTGAGTAGGGACAGGGTATATGGGGCCAACGTCCTGACTTTC. Filled out from reference TRBV2 and TRBJ2-6, the complete variable domain reads EPEVTQTPSHQVTQMGQEVILRCVPISNHLYFYWYRQILGQKVEFLVSFYNNEISEKSEIFDDQFSVERPDGSNFTLKIRSTKLEDSAMYFCASSVSRDRVYGANVLTFGAGSRLTVL.

V usage is TRBV2 and J usage is TRBJ2-2; TRBD1 agrees at 9 bases. This CDR3 is 15 amino acids long. Looked up from germline, CDR1 is SNHLY and CDR2 is FYNNEI. V trimming: 6 bases; J trimming: 6 bases; junction bases outside the gene matches: 8. CDR3 amino acids: CASRTDRGNPGELFF. The CDR3 DNA is TGTGCCAGCAGGACCGACAGGGGGAATCCCGGGGAGCTGTTTTTT.

The J gene is TRBJ2-5, the V gene TRBV10-2; perhaps TRBD2 as D (5 bases). Trimming shortened V by 3 bases and J by 1 base, and 12 bases separated the two germline ends. This CDR3 is built from 15 residues. Germline V lookup: CDR1 WSHSY, CDR2 SAAADI. In DNA, the CDR3 is TGCGCCAGCAGTGAACTCATAGCGTTCCAAGAGACCCAGTACTTC. Its translation: CASSELIAFQETQYF.

The rearrangement uses TRBV13 and TRBJ1-1, with 7 bases lining up with TRBD1. The CDR3 sequence is 15 residues long. From germline, CDR1 is PRHDT and CDR2 FYEKMQ (reference sequence). J was trimmed by 0 bases and V by 5 bases; bases with no gene match: 6. In DNA, the CDR3 is TGTGCCAGCAGCGGCGAGGACAGGTTGAACACTGAAGCTTTCTTT. This codes for CASSGEDRLNTEAFF.

This clone was observed a single time. This chain joins TRBV18 and TRBJ2-3; 7 bases agree with TRBD2. The junction had 3 bases not matched to a gene; V was cut back by 3 bases and J by 0 bases. CDR1 KGHSH and CDR2 LQKENI come from the germline V gene. The CDR3 spans 15 residues. This chain's CDR3 is CASSPLAASTDTQYF. The CDR3 coding sequence is TGTGCCAGCTCACCGCTAGCGGCTAGCACAGATACGCAGTATTTT. Drawing the rest from reference TRBV18 and TRBJ2-3, the complete variable domain is NAGVMQNPRHLVRRRGQEARLRCSPMKGHSHVYWYRQLPEEGLKFMVYLQKENIIDESGMPKERFSAEFPKEGPSILRIQQVVRGDSAAYFCASSPLAASTDTQYFGPGTRLTVL.

J is TRBJ2-1 and V is TRBV5-4, with D maybe TRBD1 (6 bases). V lost 6 bases and J lost 9, with 19 bases in between. Germline-derived CDR1 and CDR2 are SGHNT and YYREEE (reference sequence). The CDR3 has 14 amino acids. The CDR3 DNA reads as TGTGCCAGCACCCGTGGACTGATAGGGGGTGAGCAGTTCTTC. Translated, it gives CASTRGLIGGEQFF.

The rearrangement joins TRBV15 to TRBJ2-7; TRBD1 aligns across 9 bases. Germline V gives CDR1 LNHNV, CDR2 YYDKDF (reference sequence). This CDR3 has 15 residues. V dropped 0 bases and J dropped 3; count of bases not matched to a gene: 3. The CDR3 coding sequence is TGTGCCACCAGCAGAGAACAGGGGGCAAACTACGAGCAGTACTTC. Translating gives CATSREQGANYEQYF.

This chain uses TRBV18 with TRBJ1-2; weak D call: TRBD1 (5 bases). The CDR3 runs 14 residues. CDR1 and CDR2 (germline): KGHSH, LQKENI. Trimming shortened V by 3 bases and J by 1 base, and 9 bases separated the two germline ends. The CDR3 DNA is TGTGCCAGCTCACCGAGCAGGGATAACTATGGCTACACCTTC. It yields the protein CASSPSRDNYGYTF.

Written as DNA, the CDR3 is TGTGCCAGCAGCTGGGGTCCAGGGGCCACTGAAGCTTTCTTT. It yields the protein CASSWGPGATEAFF. The chain links TRBV5-4 to TRBJ1-1; D possibly corresponds to TRBD1 (6 bases). Germline V gene lookup returns CDR1 SGHNT and CDR2 YYREEE (reference sequence). CDR3 length equals 14 residues. Trimming pared 3 bases from V and 4 bases from J, leaving 13 bases between.

This chain joins TRBV5-4 and TRBJ2-7; TRBD2 agrees at 10 bases. The CDR3 totals 15 residues. Trimming took 0 bases from V and 4 from J; bases not matched to a gene: 4. CDR1 is SGHNT, CDR2 YYREEE, per germline (reference sequence). CDR3 coding DNA: TGTGCCAGCAGCTTGGTAGCGGGGGGCCGGTACGAGCAGTACTTC. It encodes CASSLVAGGRYEQYF.

The chain uses TRBV6-5 and TRBJ1-2; tentative D call: TRBD1 (5 bases). The germline V and J ends were trimmed by 0 bases and 4 bases, with 6 bases remaining between them. Germline V gene data show CDR1 as MNHEY and CDR2 as SVGAGI. This CDR3 has 13 residues. The CDR3, as DNA: TGTGCCAGCAGTTACTCAGGGGTCTATGGCTACACCTTC. It yields the protein CASSYSGVYGYTF.

The rearrangement joins TRBV27 to TRBJ1-5, with D unresolved. The CDR3 is made up of 13 amino acids. Germline V gene lookup returns CDR1 MNHEY and CDR2 SMNVEV (reference sequence). Trimming stripped 5 bases from V and 0 bases from J, with 5 bases between. The CDR3 bases are TGTGCCAGCAGTCGACATAGCAATCAGCCCCAGCATTTT. This sequence encodes CASSRHSNQPQHF.

The gene calls are TRBV19 and TRBJ1-2; 7 nucleotides align to TRBD1. The CDR3 has 14 residues. After removal of 6 bases from V and 4 bases from J, the junction contained 8 bases not matched to a gene. Germline V gene sequence: CDR1 LNHDA, CDR2 SQIVND (reference sequence). In DNA, the CDR3 is TGTGCCAGTAGGCCGACAGGGATAGGCTATGGCTACACCTTC. It specifies CASRPTGIGYGYTF.

The V gene is TRBV9, the J gene TRBJ2-1; TRBD1 or TRBD2 may be the D gene (5 bases each). V gave up 0 bases and J gave up 7 bases, with 17 bases separating them. Germline-derived CDR1 and CDR2 are SGDLS and YYNGEE. This CDR3 spans 16 amino acids. The CDR3 DNA sequence: TGTGCCAGCAGCGTAGCGAGGGGCTTTACCATTAATGAGCAGTTCTTC. Translating gives CASSVARGFTINEQFF.

The rearrangement uses TRBV4-2 and TRBJ2-7, with 9 positions matching TRBD2. The V and J ends lost 2 bases and 2 bases, in that order; junction bases with no gene match: 4. The CDR3 totals 15 residues. Germline V lookup: CDR1 LGHNA, CDR2 YNFKEQ. CDR3 bases: TGTGCCAGCAGCCAACTAGCGGGGCAAACCTACGAGCAGTACTTC. This encodes CASSQLAGQTYEQYF.

The chain carries TRBV19 and TRBJ1-5; possible D gene TRBD1, 5 bases. The CDR3 is 11 amino acids. Trimming cost V 1 base and J 10 bases, with 5 bases left between them. CDR1 and CDR2 (germline): LNHDA, SQIVND (reference sequence). CDR3 sequence reads: CASSIGTPQHF. In nucleotides, the CDR3 is TGTGCCAGTAGTATAGGGACACCCCAGCATTTT.

This clone was seen once. The rearrangement uses TRBV19 and TRBJ2-6; TRBD1 matches 7 bases. This CDR3 contains 15 residues. Trimming at V came to 8 bases and at J to 2 bases, leaving 6 bases not matched to a gene. The germline gives CDR1 LNHDA, CDR2 SQIVND (reference sequence). The DNA for the CDR3 is TGTGCCAGTTCGAACAGGGGCCCTGGGGCCAACGTCCTGACTTTC. Its protein is CASSNRGPGANVLTF.

The chain couples TRBV30 to TRBJ1-2; possibly TRBD1 for D (5 bases). The germline gives CDR1 GTSNPN, CDR2 SVGIG (reference sequence). The CDR3 covers 11 residues. V gave up 3 bases and J gave up 10 bases, with 12 bases separating them. The CDR3 reads CAWRGEKSYTF. The CDR3 DNA reads TGTGCCTGGAGGGGGGAAAAGTCCTACACCTTC.

The chain couples TRBV19 to TRBJ2-7; 12 bases are shared with TRBD2. The ends lost 5 bases at V and 5 bases at J; junction bases unmatched: 13. The CDR3 runs to 17 residues. Per the germline V gene, CDR1 is LNHDA and CDR2 is SQIVND (reference sequence). The CDR3: CASSPLAGGPQQDEQYF. The CDR3 bases are TGTGCCAGTAGTCCTCTAGCGGGAGGGCCTCAACAGGACGAGCAGTACTTC. Full variable domain (outside the CDR3, taken from reference TRBV19 and TRBJ2-7): DGGITQSPKYLFRKEGQNVTLSCEQNLNHDAMYWYRQDPGQGLRLIYYSQIVNDFQKGDIAEGYSVSREKKESFPLTVTSAQKNPTAFYLCASSPLAGGPQQDEQYFGPGTRLTVT.

The chain joins TRBV18 to TRBJ2-5; D may match TRBD1 or TRBD2 (6 bases each). The germline gives CDR1 KGHSH, CDR2 LQKENI. CDR3 length: 17 amino acids. Trimming shortened V by 6 bases and J by 1 base, and 21 bases separated the two germline ends. CDR3 nucleotide sequence: TGTGCCAGCTCTCCTTACGGGGGCGCTGGAATCCAAGAGACCCAGTACTTC. Its translation is CASSPYGGAGIQETQYF.

The DNA of the CDR3 is TGTGCCAGCAGCTTAGGGGGTCCGGGGGGAGTCTTTCCTAACTATGGCTACACCTTC. Its translation is CASSLGGPGGVFPNYGYTF. This chain links TRBV11-2 with TRBJ1-2; D is perhaps TRBD1 (5 bases). The CDR3 has 19 amino acids. CDR1 is SGHAT and CDR2 is FQNNGV in the germline V gene. Trimming pared 1 base from V and 0 bases from J, leaving 21 bases between. Full variable domain (remainder filled in from reference TRBV11-2 and TRBJ1-2): EAGVAQSPRYKIIEKRQSVAFWCNPISGHATLYWYQQILGQGPKLLIQFQNNGVVDDSQLPKDRFSAERLKGVDSTLKIQPAKLEDSAVYLCASSLGGPGGVFPNYGYTFGSGTRLTVV.

J is TRBJ1-5 and V is TRBV28; D not resolved. This CDR3 is built from 14 residues. V was shortened by 5 bases and J by 5 bases, with 13 bases between the two germline ends. Germline CDR1 MDHEN, CDR2 SYDVKM. The CDR3 is CASSPRQEHQPQHF. The CDR3 DNA is TGTGCCAGCAGTCCCCGGCAGGAGCATCAGCCCCAGCATTTT.

V gene TRBV18 combines with J gene TRBJ2-3; 7 bases are shared with TRBD1. This CDR3 has 18 residues. CDR1 and CDR2 (germline): KGHSH, LQKENI. Trimming removed 2 bases from V and 1 base from J; junction bases left unmatched: 12. The CDR3, as DNA: TGTGCCAGCTCACCATCGGTACGAGGGGGCGCCGGCACAGATACGCAGTATTTT. Protein product: CASSPSVRGGAGTDTQYF.